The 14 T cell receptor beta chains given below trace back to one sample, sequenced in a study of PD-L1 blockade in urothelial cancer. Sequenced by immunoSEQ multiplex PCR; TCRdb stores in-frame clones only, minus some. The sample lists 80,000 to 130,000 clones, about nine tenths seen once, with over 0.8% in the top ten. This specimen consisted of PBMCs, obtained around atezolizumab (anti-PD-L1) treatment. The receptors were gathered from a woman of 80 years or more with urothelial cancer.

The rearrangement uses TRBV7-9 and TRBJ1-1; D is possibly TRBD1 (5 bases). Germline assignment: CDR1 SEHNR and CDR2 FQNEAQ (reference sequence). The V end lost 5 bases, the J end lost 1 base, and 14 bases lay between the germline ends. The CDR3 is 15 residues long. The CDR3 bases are TGTGCCAGCAGCCGTGCGACAGCGAGGAACACTGAAGCTTTCTTT. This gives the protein CASSRATARNTEAFF.

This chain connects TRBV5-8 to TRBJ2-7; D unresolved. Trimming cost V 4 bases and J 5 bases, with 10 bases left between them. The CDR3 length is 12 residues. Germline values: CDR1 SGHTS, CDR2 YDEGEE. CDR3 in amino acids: CASSLLSHEQYF. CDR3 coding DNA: TGTGCCAGCAGCCTATTATCCCACGAGCAGTACTTC.

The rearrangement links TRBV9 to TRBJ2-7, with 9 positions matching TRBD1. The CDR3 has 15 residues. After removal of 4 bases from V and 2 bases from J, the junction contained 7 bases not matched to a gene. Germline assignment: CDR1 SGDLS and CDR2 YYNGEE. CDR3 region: CASSIRDRETYEQYF. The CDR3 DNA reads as TGTGCCAGCAGCATAAGGGACAGGGAAACCTACGAGCAGTACTTC. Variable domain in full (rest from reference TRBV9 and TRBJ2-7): DSGVTQTPKHLITATGQRVTLRCSPRSGDLSVYWYQQSLDQGLQFLIQYYNGEERAKGNILERFSAQQFPDLHSELNLSSLELGDSALYFCASSIRDRETYEQYFGPGTRLTVT.

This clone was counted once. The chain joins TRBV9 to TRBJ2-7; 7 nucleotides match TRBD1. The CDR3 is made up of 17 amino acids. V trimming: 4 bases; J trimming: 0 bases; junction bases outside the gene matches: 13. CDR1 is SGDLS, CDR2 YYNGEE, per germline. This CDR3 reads CASSPRSQQGSSYEQYF. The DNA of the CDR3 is TGTGCCAGCAGCCCCAGATCCCAACAGGGGAGCTCCTACGAGCAGTACTTC.

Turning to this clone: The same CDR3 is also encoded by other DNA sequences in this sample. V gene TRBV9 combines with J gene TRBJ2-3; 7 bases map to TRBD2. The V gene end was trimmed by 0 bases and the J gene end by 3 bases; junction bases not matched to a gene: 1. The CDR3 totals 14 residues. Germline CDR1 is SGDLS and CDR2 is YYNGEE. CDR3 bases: TGTGCCAGCAGCGTAGTGGGGGGGACAGATACGCAGTATTTT. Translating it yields CASSVVGGTDTQYF.

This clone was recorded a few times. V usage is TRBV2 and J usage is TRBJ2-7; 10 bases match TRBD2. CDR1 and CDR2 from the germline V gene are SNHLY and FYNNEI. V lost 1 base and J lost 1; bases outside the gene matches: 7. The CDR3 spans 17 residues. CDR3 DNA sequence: TGTGCCAGCAGTGAAGGGGTCGCTAGCGGGAGATCCTACGAGCAGTACTTC. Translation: CASSEGVASGRSYEQYF.

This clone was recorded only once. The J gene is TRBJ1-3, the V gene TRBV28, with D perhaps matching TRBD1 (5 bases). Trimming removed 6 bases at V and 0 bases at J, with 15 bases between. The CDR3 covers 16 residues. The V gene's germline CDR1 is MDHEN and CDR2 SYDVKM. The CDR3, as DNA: TGTGCCAGCAGCTACTTATCGGGGGGCTCTGGAAACACCATATATTTT. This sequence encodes CASSYLSGGSGNTIYF.

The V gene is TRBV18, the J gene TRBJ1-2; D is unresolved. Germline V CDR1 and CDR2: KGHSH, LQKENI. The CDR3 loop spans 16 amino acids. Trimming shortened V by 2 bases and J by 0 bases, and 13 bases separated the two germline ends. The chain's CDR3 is CASSPRPGRTNYGYTF. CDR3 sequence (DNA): TGTGCCAGCTCACCAAGACCCGGGAGAACTAACTATGGCTACACCTTC.

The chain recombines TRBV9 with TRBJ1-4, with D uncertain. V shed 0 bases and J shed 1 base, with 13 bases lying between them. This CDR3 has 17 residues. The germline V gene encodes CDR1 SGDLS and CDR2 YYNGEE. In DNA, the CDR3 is TGTGCCAGCAGCGTAGCATCTAGGCAGCAAACTAATGAAAAACTGTTTTTT. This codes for CASSVASRQQTNEKLFF.

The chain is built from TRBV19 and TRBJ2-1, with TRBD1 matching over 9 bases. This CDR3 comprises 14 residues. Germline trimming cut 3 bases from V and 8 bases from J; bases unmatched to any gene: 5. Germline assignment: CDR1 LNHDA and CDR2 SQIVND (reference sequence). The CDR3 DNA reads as TGTGCCAGTAGTATTGGGACAGGGAGGGATGAGCAGTTCTTC. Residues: CASSIGTGRDEQFF.

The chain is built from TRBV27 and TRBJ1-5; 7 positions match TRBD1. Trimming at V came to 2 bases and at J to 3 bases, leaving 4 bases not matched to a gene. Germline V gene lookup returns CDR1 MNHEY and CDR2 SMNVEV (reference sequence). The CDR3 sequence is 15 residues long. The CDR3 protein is CASSLVGTANQPQHF. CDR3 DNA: TGTGCCAGCAGTTTAGTTGGGACAGCCAATCAGCCCCAGCATTTT.

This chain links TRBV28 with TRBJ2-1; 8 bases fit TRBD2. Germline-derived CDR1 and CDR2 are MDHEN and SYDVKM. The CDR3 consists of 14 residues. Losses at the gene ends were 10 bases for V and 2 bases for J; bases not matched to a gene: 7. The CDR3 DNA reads TGTGCCACCGATAAAGCGGGGGCCTACAATGAGCAGTTCTTC. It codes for CATDKAGAYNEQFF.

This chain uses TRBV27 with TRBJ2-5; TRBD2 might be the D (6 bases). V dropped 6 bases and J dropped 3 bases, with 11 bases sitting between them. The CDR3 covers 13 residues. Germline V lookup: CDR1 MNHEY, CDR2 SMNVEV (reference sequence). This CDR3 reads CASRFSGEETQYF. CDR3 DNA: TGTGCCAGCAGGTTTTCGGGAGAAGAGACCCAGTACTTC.

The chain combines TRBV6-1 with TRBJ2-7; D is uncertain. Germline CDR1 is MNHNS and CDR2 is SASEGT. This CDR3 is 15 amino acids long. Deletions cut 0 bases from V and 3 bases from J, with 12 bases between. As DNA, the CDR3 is TGTGCCAGCAGTGAAGCGGCAGTGAAACACTACGAGCAGTACTTC. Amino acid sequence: CASSEAAVKHYEQYF.